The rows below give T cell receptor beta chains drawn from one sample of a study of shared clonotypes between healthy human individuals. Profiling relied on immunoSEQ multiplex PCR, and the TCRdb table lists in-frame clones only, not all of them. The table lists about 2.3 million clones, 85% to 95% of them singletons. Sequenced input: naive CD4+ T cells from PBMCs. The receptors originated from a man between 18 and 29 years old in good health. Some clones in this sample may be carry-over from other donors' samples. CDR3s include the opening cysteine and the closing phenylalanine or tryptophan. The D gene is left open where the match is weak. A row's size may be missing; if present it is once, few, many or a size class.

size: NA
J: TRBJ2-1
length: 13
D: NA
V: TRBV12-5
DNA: TGTGCTAGTGGTCCCCAGCAGGGGTGGGAGCAGTTCTTC
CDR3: CASGPQQGWEQFF

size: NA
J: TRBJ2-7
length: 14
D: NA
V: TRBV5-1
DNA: TGCGCCAGCAGCTTGGGTGCGGGAACCTACGAGCAGTACTTC
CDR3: CASSLGAGTYEQYF

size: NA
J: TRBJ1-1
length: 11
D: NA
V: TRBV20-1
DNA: TGCAGTGCTAGGGGTCGGACTGAAGCTTTCTTT
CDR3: CSARGRTEAFF

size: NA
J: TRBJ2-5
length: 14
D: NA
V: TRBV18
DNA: TGTGCCAGCTCACCCAACGACGGAAAAGAGACCCAGTACTTC
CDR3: CASSPNDGKETQYF

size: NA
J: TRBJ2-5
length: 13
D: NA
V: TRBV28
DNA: TGTGCCAGCGAACTACAGGCTGCAGAGACCCAGTACTTC
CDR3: CASELQAAETQYF

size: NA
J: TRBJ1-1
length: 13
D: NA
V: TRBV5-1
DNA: TGCGCCAGCAGCTTACGAGTGAACACTGAAGCTTTCTTT
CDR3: CASSLRVNTEAFF

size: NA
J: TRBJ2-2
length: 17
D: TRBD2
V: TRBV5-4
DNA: TGTGCCAGCAGCGTACACTCTAGCGGGAGGTTTCCGGGGGAGCTGTTTTTT
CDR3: CASSVHSSGRFPGELFF

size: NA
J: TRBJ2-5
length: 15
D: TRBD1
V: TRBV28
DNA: TGTGCCAGCAGTTTATTGGACAGGGGTGGAGAGACCCAGTACTTC
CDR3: CASSLLDRGGETQYF

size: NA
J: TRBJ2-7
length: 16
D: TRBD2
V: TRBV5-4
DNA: TGTGCCAGCAGCTTGAGGGTGTCTAGCGGAGCCTACGAGCAGTACTTC
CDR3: CASSLRVSSGAYEQYF

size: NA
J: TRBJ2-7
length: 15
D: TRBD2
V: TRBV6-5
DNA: TGTGCCAGCAGGCGACTAGCGGGATACGCCTACGAGCAGTACTTC
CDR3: CASRRLAGYAYEQYF

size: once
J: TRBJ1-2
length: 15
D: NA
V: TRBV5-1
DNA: TGCGCCAGCAGCGTAGGACAGCTGAGGAACTATGGCTACACCTTC
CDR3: CASSVGQLRNYGYTF

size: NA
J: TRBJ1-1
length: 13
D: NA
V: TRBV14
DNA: TGTGCCAGCAGACCCCAGGGGTCCACTGAAGCTTTCTTT
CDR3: CASRPQGSTEAFF

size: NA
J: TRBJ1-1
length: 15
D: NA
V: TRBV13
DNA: TGTGCCAGCAGCTTAGTTGGGACACCGAACACTGAAGCTTTCTTT
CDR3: CASSLVGTPNTEAFF

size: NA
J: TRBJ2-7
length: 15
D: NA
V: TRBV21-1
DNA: TGTGCCAGCAGCAAAATGCCAGGGAGGTTGGGTGAGCAGTACTTC
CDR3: CASSKMPGRLGEQYF

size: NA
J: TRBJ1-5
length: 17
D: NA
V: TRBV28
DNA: TGTGCCAGCAGTTTAAGGGTTTCGGGAAACAGCAATCAGCCCCAGCATTTT
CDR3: CASSLRVSGNSNQPQHF

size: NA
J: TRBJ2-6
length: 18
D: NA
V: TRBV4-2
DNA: TGTGCCAGCAGCCAAGGAACAGGGTATGTTGCTGGGGCCAACGTCCTGACTTTC
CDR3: CASSQGTGYVAGANVLTF

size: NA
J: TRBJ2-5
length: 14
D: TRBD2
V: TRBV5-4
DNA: TGTGCCAGCAGCTTGCCTAGCGGTCAAGAGACCCAGTACTTC
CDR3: CASSLPSGQETQYF

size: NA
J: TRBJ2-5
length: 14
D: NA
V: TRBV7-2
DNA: TGTGCCAGCAGCTTAGTGCGAGGGCAAGAGACCCAGTACTTC
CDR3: CASSLVRGQETQYF

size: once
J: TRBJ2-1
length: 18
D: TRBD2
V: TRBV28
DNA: TGTGCCAGCAGTTCCAGGTTTGGGAGCGGGAGCGTCCTCAATGAGCAGTTCTTC
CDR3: CASSSRFGSGSVLNEQFF

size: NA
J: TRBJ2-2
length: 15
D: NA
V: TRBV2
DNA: TGTGCCAGCAGGGTGGACAGAACGAACACCGGGGAGCTGTTTTTT
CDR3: CASRVDRTNTGELFF

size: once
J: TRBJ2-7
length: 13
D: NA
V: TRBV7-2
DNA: TGTGCCAGCAGCTTAGGGGCGCCCTTCGAGCAGTACTTC
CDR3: CASSLGAPFEQYF

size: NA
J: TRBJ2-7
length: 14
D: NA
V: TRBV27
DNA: TGTGCCAGCAGTCTATCGACAGACTCCTACGAGCAGTACTTC
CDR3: CASSLSTDSYEQYF

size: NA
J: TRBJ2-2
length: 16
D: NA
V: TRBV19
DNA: TGTGCCAGTAGTACCCGAGCCAGCCCGAACACCGGGGAGCTGTTTTTT
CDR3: CASSTRASPNTGELFF

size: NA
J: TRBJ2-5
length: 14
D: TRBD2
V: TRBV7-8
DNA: TGTGCCAGCAGCTTAGAACGCGGGAGGGAGACCCAGTACTTC
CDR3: CASSLERGRETQYF

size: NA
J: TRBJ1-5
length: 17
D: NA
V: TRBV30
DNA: TGTGCCTGGAACTCGGCGAAGGCCCTATATAGCAATCAGCCCCAGCATTTT
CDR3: CAWNSAKALYSNQPQHF

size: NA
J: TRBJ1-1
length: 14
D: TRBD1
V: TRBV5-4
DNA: TGTGCCAGCAGCCTGGGGGTAAGAGGGACAGGGGTGTTCTTT
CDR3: CASSLGVRGTGVFF

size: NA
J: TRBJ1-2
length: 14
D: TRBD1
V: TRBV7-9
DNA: TGTGCCAGCAGCTTGTTAGGCAGGGGGCGAGGCTACACCTTC
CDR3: CASSLLGRGRGYTF

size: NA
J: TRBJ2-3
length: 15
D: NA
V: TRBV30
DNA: TGTGCCTGGAGTTGGAGGAGTACTAGCACAGATACGCAGTATTTT
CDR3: CAWSWRSTSTDTQYF

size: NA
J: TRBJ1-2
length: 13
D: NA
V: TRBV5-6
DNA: TGTGCCAGCAGCTTGGGGCAGAACTATGGCTACACCTTC
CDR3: CASSLGQNYGYTF

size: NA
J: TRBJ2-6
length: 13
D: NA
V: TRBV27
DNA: TGTGCCAGCAGGGTTACTGGGGCCAACGTCCTGACTTTC
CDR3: CASRVTGANVLTF

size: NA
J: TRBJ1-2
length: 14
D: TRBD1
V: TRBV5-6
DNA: TGTGCCAGCACCCGGACAGGGACGCCGCACGGCTACACCTTC
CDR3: CASTRTGTPHGYTF